A single sample gave rise to the 20 T cell receptor beta chains below, sequenced in a study of CD8 T cells in Susac syndrome. RNA, at about 0.5 to 1 ug, was reverse transcribed with random hexamers. TCRdb called the immunoSEQ multiplex PCR reads again in MiXCR, with one record for every CDR3 protein. The table lists about 300,000 distinct CDR3 sequences, 75% to 85% of them singletons, with 0.21% in the top ten. The sequencing input was CD8+ T cells from PBMCs. These receptors came from a human donor with multiple sclerosis.

The chain is built from TRBV6-5 and TRBJ2-7; 7 nucleotides match TRBD1. The CDR3 has 13 residues. Germline V lookup: CDR1 MNHEY, CDR2 SVGAGI. The ends lost 2 bases at V and 5 bases at J; junction bases unmatched: 3. The DNA for the CDR3 is TGTGCCAGCAGTTACCCGACAGGGCACGAGCAGTACTTC. This sequence encodes CASSYPTGHEQYF.

The gene calls are TRBV7-9 and TRBJ1-2, with no clear D. CDR3 length: 16 amino acids. V shed 5 bases and J shed 1 base, with 17 bases lying between them. Germline V lookup: CDR1 SEHNR, CDR2 FQNEAQ (reference sequence). In DNA form, the CDR3 reads TGTGCCAGCAGCCCCACTCCATACAGCCTTAACTATGGCTACACCTTC. Translated: CASSPTPYSLNYGYTF.

The rearrangement joins TRBV9 to TRBJ1-5; D remains unclear. CDR1 is SGDLS, CDR2 YYNGEE, per germline. Trimming removed 2 bases at V and 2 bases at J, with 11 bases between. This CDR3 is built from 15 residues. CDR3 region: CASSVGGWGNQPQHF. CDR3 coding DNA: TGTGCCAGCAGCGTTGGAGGGTGGGGCAATCAGCCCCAGCATTTT. Together with reference TRBV9 and TRBJ1-5, the CDR3 gives the full variable domain: DSGVTQTPKHLITATGQRVTLRCSPRSGDLSVYWYQQSLDQGLQFLIQYYNGEERAKGNILERFSAQQFPDLHSELNLSSLELGDSALYFCASSVGGWGNQPQHFGDGTRLSIL.

Only one count was recorded for this clonotype. The genes are TRBV10-3 and TRBJ2-4, with 10 positions matching TRBD1. Germline values: CDR1 ENHRY, CDR2 SYGVKD. This CDR3 is 14 amino acids long. The junction had 3 bases not matched to a gene; V was cut back by 3 bases and J by 7 bases. CDR3 sequence reads: CAISDDRGRNIQYF. The CDR3, as DNA: TGTGCCATCAGTGACGACAGGGGGCGTAACATTCAGTACTTC.

The chain uses TRBV27 and TRBJ1-3; D possibly corresponds to TRBD1 (5 bases). V was clipped by 5 bases and J by 4 bases, with 9 bases between them. This CDR3 region has 13 residues. CDR1 and CDR2 (germline): MNHEY, SMNVEV (reference sequence). The CDR3, as DNA: TGTGCCAGCAGTCCAGGGAGGGGAAACACCATATATTTT. Its protein product is CASSPGRGNTIYF.

The chain links TRBV4-3 to TRBJ1-2; no definite D call. The CDR3 is 15 amino acids. Germline lookup yields CDR1 LGHNA and CDR2 YSLEER. The ends were cut back, 1 base at V and 7 bases at J, with 16 bases in the middle. The CDR3 reads CASSQAFRYSGGYTF. CDR3 bases: TGCGCCAGCAGCCAAGCGTTTCGGTATTCAGGTGGCTACACCTTC.

The table lists this clonotype with a count of one. The chain joins TRBV24-1 to TRBJ1-1; D uncertain. The V and J ends lost 0 bases and 7 bases respectively, with 8 bases between them. The length of the CDR3 is 13 residues. CDR1 and CDR2 from the germline V gene are KGHDR and SFDVKD. The CDR3, as DNA: TGTGCCACCAGTGATTTGGAGTCCAGTGAAGCTTTCTTT. This gives the protein CATSDLESSEAFF.

This clonotype was recorded a few times. This chain uses TRBV4-2 with TRBJ2-7; TRBD1 is a possible D gene (6 bases). The CDR3 loop spans 16 amino acids. Germline V CDR1 and CDR2: LGHNA, YNFKEQ. With 4 bases removed from V and 2 bases from J, the gap between germline ends came to 18 bases. The CDR3 loop reads CASSRLLTGLTYEQYF. For the CDR3, the DNA is TGTGCCAGCAGCCGCCTCTTGACAGGCCTAACCTACGAGCAGTACTTC.

The rearrangement links TRBV28 to TRBJ1-6; D is undetermined. Deletions cut 2 bases from V and 8 bases from J, with 10 bases between. CDR3 length: 14 residues. The germline gives CDR1 MDHEN, CDR2 SYDVKM. The chain's CDR3 is CASSLTGRDSPLHF. For the CDR3, the DNA is TGTGCCAGCAGTTTAACCGGGCGGGATTCACCCCTCCACTTT.

The chain uses TRBV20-1 and TRBJ2-7; D is undetermined. The V gene's germline CDR1 is DFQATT and CDR2 SNEGSKA (reference sequence). CDR3 size: 13 residues. Trimming removed 2 bases at V and 3 bases at J, with 11 bases between. The CDR3 DNA reads TGCAGTGCTAGATTACAAGTTAGCTACGAGCAGTACTTC. Translation: CSARLQVSYEQYF.

This clonotype was picked up a small number of times. V is TRBV24-1 and J is TRBJ2-3, with D tentatively TRBD2 (5 bases). Germline V lookup: CDR1 KGHDR, CDR2 SFDVKD. Trimming removed 1 base at V and 2 bases at J, with 15 bases between. The CDR3 sequence is 17 residues long. CDR3 nucleotides: TGTGCCACCAGTGATTTTCGAGGGATGGAGGACACAGATACGCAGTATTTT. Its protein is CATSDFRGMEDTDTQYF.

This rearrangement joins TRBV7-2 to TRBJ2-1; 9 positions agree with TRBD2. Per germline, CDR1 SGHTA and CDR2 FQGNSA. The ends lost 4 bases at V and 5 bases at J; junction bases unmatched: 3. CDR3 length: 14 residues. DNA for the CDR3: TGTGCCAGCAGCTCTAGCGGGATCCACAATGAGCAGTTCTTC. Amino acid sequence: CASSSSGIHNEQFF. The full variable domain, rest sourced from reference TRBV7-2 and TRBJ2-1, is GAGVSQSPSNKVTEKGKDVELRCDPISGHTALYWYRQSLGQGLEFLIYFQGNSAPDKSGLPSDRFSAERTGGSVSTLTIQRTQQEDSAVYLCASSSSGIHNEQFFGPGTRLTVL.

CDR3 protein: CASSQVFRGFEQYF. The CDR3 DNA reads as TGTGCCAGCAGCCAAGTTTTTAGGGGGTTCGAGCAGTACTTC. J is TRBJ2-7 and V is TRBV3-1; possibly TRBD1 for D (6 bases). The CDR3 consists of 14 residues. From germline, CDR1 is LGHDT and CDR2 YNNKEL (reference sequence). The ends were cut back, 1 base at V and 6 bases at J, with 13 bases in the middle.

A single count supports this clonotype. V usage is TRBV27 and J usage is TRBJ2-3; D is unclear. There are 12 residues in the CDR3. The V gene's germline CDR1 is MNHEY and CDR2 SMNVEV (reference sequence). Trimming took off 4 bases at V and 6 bases at J, with 8 bases between the two ends. The CDR3 DNA is TGTGCCAGCAGTTCCGGATTGGATACGCAGTATTTT. Amino acid sequence: CASSSGLDTQYF.

The gene calls are TRBV27 and TRBJ2-7; 8 nucleotides line up with TRBD1. CDR1 is MNHEY, CDR2 SMNVEV, per germline (reference sequence). The CDR3 is 16 residues long. V lost 6 bases to trimming and J lost 0 bases; unmatched junction nucleotides: 10. The DNA of the CDR3 is TGTGCCAGCAGCCCCGAAGGACAGGGAAGCTCCTACGAGCAGTACTTC. Translation: CASSPEGQGSSYEQYF.

The CDR3 DNA follows: TGTGCCAGCAGCCGTAGTCCGGGGGGGATGAACACTGAAGCTTTCTTT. Its translation is CASSRSPGGMNTEAFF. The J gene is TRBJ1-1, the V gene TRBV28; maybe TRBD1 (5 bases). V lost 6 bases, J lost 0 bases, and 17 bases lay in between. The V gene's germline CDR1 is MDHEN and CDR2 SYDVKM. This CDR3 has 16 residues.

This chain uses TRBV7-9 with TRBJ2-3; D is undetermined. The CDR3 is 16 residues long. Looked up from germline, CDR1 is SEHNR and CDR2 is FQNEAQ (reference sequence). Trimming removed 5 bases at V and 1 base at J, with 16 bases between. The CDR3 here is CASSQTVARGTDTQYF. For the CDR3, the DNA is TGTGCCAGCAGCCAGACCGTGGCTCGGGGCACAGATACGCAGTATTTT.

V and J are TRBV30 and TRBJ2-7, with D possibly being TRBD2 (6 bases). The germline V gene encodes CDR1 GTSNPN and CDR2 SVGIG (reference sequence). V was shortened by 6 bases and J by 7 bases, with 22 bases between the two germline ends. The CDR3 consists of 14 residues. CDR3 protein: CACGRGIGTEEQYF. The CDR3 nucleotides read TGTGCCTGTGGACGGGGGATAGGGACGGAAGAGCAGTACTTC.

V gene TRBV3-1 combines with J gene TRBJ2-1; TRBD2 aligns across 8 bases. CDR1 is LGHDT, CDR2 YNNKEL, per germline (reference sequence). The CDR3 totals 21 residues. The junction had 19 bases not matched to a gene; V was cut back by 3 bases and J by 0 bases. CDR3 bases: TGTGCCAGCAGCCATTTAGCGGGAAGTCACTCAGTCGGGGGCTCCTACAATGAGCAGTTCTTC. Protein product: CASSHLAGSHSVGGSYNEQFF.

The genes are TRBV10-1 and TRBJ2-5, with 13 bases that match TRBD2. The CDR3 runs 17 residues. J gave up 4 bases and V 3 bases, and 8 bases lay outside the gene matches. Per the germline V gene, CDR1 is WNHNN and CDR2 is SYGVQD (reference sequence). The CDR3 spells CASSDQGLAGNGETQYF. CDR3 nucleotides: TGCGCCAGCAGTGACCAGGGACTAGCGGGAAATGGAGAGACCCAGTACTTC.